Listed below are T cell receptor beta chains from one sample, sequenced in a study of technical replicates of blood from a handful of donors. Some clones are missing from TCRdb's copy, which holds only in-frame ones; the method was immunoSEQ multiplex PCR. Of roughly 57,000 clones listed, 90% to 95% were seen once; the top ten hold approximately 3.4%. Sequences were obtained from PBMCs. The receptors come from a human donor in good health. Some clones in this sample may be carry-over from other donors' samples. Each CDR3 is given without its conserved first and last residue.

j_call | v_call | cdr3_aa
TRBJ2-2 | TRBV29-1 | SVEEGQTNTGELF
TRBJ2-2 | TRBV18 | ASSQDFSNTGELF
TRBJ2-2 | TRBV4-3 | ASSQVTTGELF
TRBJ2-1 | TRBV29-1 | SHSRLAGGEQF
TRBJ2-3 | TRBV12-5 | ASGLVYVAGFGTDTQY
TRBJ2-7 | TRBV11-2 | ASSLDLEAD
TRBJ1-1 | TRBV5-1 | ASSSPGQGSLGGMNTEAF
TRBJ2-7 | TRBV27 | ASGRDRGYEQY
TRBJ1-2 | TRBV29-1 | SVDPQGARGYT
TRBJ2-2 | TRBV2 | ASRGGLAANTGELF
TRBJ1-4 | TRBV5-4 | ASSDDRTFGKLF
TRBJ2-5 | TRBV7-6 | ASSSTGRGGETQY
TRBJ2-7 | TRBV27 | ASSLGTAWYEQY
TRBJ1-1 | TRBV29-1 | SVETYAEAF
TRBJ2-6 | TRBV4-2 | ASSQAGQGLSGANVLT
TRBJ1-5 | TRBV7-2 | ATGFASNQPQH
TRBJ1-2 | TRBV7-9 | ASSSGGVGQGRYYGYT
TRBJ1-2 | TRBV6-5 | ASSSAAGIYGYT
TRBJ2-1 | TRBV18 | ASRTGGDEQF
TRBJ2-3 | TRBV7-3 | ASSSIAGERNTQY
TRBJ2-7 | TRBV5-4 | ASSFRASGIYEQY
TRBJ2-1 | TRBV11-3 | ASSNALGRGNNEQF
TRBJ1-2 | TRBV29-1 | SVDPGNYGYT
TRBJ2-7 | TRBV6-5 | ASRPKRTGVNEQY
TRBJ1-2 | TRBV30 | AWSPWAVSGYT
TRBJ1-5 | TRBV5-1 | ASSPGQGIQPQH
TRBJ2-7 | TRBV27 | ASSLKPTGSSSYEQY
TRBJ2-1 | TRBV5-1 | ASTELAGINNEQF
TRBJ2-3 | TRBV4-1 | ASSQDETSGGWDTQY
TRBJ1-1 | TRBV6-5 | ASSYRQGNTEAF
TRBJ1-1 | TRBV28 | ASCDNTEAF
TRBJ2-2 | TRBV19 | ASSISRGGAELF
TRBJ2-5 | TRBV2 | ASSGLAGTRY
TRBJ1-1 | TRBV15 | ATSRDRGWAEAF
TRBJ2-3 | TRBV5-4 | ASSVTSGITDTQY
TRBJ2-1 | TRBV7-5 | VRSLIPPGVRNEQF
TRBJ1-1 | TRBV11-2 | ASSLGEGQAF
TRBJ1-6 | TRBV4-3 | ASSQGTGGVYNSPLH
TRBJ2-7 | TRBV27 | ASSLSAGVGEQY